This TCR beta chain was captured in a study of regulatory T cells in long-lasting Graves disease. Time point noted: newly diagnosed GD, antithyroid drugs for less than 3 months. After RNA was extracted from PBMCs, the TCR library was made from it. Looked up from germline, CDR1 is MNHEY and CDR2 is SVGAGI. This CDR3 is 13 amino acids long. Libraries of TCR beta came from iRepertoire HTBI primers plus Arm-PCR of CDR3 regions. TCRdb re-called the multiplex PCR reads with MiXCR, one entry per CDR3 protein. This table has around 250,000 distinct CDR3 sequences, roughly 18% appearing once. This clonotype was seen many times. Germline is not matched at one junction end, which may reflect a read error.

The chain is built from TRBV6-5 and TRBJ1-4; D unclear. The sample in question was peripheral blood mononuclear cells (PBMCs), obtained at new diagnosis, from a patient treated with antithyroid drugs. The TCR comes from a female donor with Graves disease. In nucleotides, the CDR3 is TGTGCCAGCAGTTATCAACTTCTCCGGGAGAACATTTTT. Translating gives CASSYQLLRENIF.